What follows describes a single T cell receptor beta chain. The table lists this clone with a count of one. Its antigen has not been determined. No base qualities exist here, and no much larger clone lies one base off it. Collaborating institutions collected whole blood in K2EDTA tubes following their own protocols. Collaborator samples were shipped for TCRbeta analysis as frozen whole blood, isolated PBMCs, or DNA extracted from either sample type. CDR1 and CDR2, looked up from the germline V gene, are SGDLS and YYNGEE. Measured from the cysteine to the phenylalanine, the CDR3 is 15 residues long. Of the read, only the CDR3 DNA is kept; its 45 bases are in frame from base 1. At the junction V is shortened by 0 bases and J by 3 bases; bases outside the gene matches: 2. This sample is part of a study of blood T cell repertoires in COVID-19 (dated by TCRdb to 2018 to 2020). Concerning the study at large: Samples from collaborators originated in the United States, Italy and Spain and spanned both the acute and convalescent phases of COVID-19. The material from the prospective study consisted of cDNA or gDNA derived from T cells, B-cell-depleted T cells, or PBMCs. Subjects who had been exposed to COVID-19, were actively infected with it, or had recovered from it provided the deeply sampled blood TCRbeta repertoires that made up the dataset. The repertoires were made available in a free public database intended to serve as a resource for research on the immune response to SARS-CoV-2. Samples were obtained from the ongoing ImmuneRACE study (first 160 participants) and from 1,200 or so subjects provided by 6 global collaborators. Sample metadata almost always included a de-identified subject ID, COVID-19 status, age in years and sex. HLA class I and class II types, where available, came from metadata supplied by the sample provider rather than from assay-based typing. Overall study results and their limits: Clinical and demographic metadata were provided uncurated, with the amount varying by source and participant.

TCRbeta CDR3 regions were amplified from genomic DNA using the immunoSEQ Assay, a bias-controlled multiplex PCR. Under the source paper's analysis protocol: The number of nucleated cells in each sample was estimated from the amplification of reference gene primers within the assay. Sequence reads were collapsed and filtered to measure the absolute abundance of every unique TCRbeta CDR3 rearrangement. For each sample, productive Simpson clonality was calculated as the square root of Simpson's diversity index over productive rearrangements. TCRdb's version of the immuneACCESS table is confined to in-frame rearrangements and falls short of the full clone set. An unresolved V gene accounts for under half of the shortfall where checked; the remainder is of unknown origin. The D gene and trimming were derived from the DNA, and the V and J assignments and clone size from that table. The sample table holds 120,000 or so clones, of which 77% were seen once. The ten largest clones take up roughly 8.6% of the sample.

The sequencing sample was made of peripheral blood. This receptor was identified in a human donor in a cohort sampled during active COVID-19. The chain is encoded by TRBV9 joined to TRBJ2-7, and 11 junction bases match TRBD2. The nucleotide sequence reads TGTGCCAGCAGCGTAGGGACTAGCGGGTTCTACGAGCAGTACTTC. This yields the protein CASSVGTSGFYEQYF.